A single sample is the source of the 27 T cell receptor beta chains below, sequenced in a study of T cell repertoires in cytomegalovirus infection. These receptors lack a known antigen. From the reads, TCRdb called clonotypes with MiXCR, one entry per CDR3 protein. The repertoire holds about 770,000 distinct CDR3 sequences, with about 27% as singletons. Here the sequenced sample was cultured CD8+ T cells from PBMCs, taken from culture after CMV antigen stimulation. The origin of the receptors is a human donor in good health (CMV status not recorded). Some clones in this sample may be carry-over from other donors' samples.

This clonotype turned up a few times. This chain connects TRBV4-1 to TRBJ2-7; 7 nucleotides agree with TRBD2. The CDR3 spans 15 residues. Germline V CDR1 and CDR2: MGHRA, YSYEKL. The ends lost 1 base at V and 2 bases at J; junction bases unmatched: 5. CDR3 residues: CASSQGPAGTYEQYF. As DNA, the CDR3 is TGCGCCAGCAGCCAAGGGCCAGCGGGGACCTACGAGCAGTACTTC.

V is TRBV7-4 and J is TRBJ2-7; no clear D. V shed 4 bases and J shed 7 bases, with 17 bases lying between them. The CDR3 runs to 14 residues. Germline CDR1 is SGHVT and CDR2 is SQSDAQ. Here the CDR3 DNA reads TGTGCCAGCAGCTCTCCGAGACTCGCCCGGGAGCAGTACTTC. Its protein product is CASSSPRLAREQYF.

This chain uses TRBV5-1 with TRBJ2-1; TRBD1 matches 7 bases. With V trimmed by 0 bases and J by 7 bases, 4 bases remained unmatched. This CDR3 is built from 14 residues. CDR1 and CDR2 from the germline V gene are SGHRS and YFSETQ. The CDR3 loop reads CASSLGPGQNEQFF. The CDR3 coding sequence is TGCGCCAGCAGCTTGGGACCGGGACAGAATGAGCAGTTCTTC.

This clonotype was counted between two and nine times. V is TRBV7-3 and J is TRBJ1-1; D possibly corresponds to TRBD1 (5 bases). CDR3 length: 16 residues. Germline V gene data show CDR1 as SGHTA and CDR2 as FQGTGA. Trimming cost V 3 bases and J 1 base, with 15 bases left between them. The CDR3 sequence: CASSFLRQGRNTEAFF. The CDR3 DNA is TGTGCCAGCAGCTTTTTGCGTCAGGGAAGGAACACTGAAGCTTTCTTT.

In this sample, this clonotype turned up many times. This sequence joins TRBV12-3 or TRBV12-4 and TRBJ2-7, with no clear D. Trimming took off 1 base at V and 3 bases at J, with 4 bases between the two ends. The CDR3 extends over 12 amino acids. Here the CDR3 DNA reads TGTGCCAGCAGTTTAGGCCGCTACGAGCAGTACGTC. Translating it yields CASSLGRYEQYV.

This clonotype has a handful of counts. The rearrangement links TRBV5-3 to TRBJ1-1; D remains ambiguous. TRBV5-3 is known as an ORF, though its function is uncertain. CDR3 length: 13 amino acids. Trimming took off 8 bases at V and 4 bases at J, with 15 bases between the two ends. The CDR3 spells CASRSNSGTEAFF. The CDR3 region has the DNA TGTGCCAGCAGAAGCAACAGCGGCACTGAAGCTTTCTTT.

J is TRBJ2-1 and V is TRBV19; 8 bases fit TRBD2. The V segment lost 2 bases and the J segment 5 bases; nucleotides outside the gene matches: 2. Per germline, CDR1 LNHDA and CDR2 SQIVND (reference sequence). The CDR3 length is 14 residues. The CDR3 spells CASSITGGHNEQFF. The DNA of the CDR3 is TGTGCCAGTAGTATAACGGGGGGGCACAATGAGCAGTTCTTC.

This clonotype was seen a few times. CDR3 amino acids: CASSPQGAAVYF. The CDR3, as DNA: TGTGCCAGCAGCCCACAGGGGGCCGCAGTGTATTTT. The V gene is TRBV7-6, the J gene TRBJ2-3, with TRBD1 matching over 9 bases. Germline V gene lookup returns CDR1 SGHVS and CDR2 FNYEAQ. The length of the CDR3 is 12 residues. The junction had 8 bases not matched to a gene; V was cut back by 5 bases and J by 14 bases.

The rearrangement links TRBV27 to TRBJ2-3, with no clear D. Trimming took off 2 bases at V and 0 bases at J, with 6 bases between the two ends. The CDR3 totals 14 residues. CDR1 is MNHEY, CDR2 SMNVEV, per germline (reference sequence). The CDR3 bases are TGTGCCAGCAGTTTACCCGGGAGCACAGATACGCAGTATTTT. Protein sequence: CASSLPGSTDTQYF.

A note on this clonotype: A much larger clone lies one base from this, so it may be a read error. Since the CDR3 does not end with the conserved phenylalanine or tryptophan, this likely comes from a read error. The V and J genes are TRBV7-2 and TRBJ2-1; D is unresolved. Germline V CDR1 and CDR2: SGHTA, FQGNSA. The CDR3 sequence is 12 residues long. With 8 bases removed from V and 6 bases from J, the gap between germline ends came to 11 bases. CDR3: CASRETGNEQFL. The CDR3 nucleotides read TGTGCCAGCCGAGAAACGGGCAATGAGCAGTTCCTC.

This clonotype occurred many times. CDR3 protein: CASSLVLGGPADTQYF. CDR3 DNA: TGTGCCAGCAGCTTAGTACTGGGGGGCCCAGCAGATACGCAGTATTTT. This chain connects TRBV7-9 to TRBJ2-3; D may match TRBD1 or TRBD2 (6 bases each). Deletions cut 1 base from V and 4 bases from J, with 15 bases between. The CDR3 is made up of 16 amino acids. CDR1 and CDR2 (germline): SEHNR, FQNEAQ (reference sequence).

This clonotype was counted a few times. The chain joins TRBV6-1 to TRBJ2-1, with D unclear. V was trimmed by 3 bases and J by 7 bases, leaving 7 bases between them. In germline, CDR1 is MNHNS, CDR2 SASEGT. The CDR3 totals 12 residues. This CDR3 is CASSDGRNEQFF. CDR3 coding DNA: TGTGCCAGCAGTGATGGCAGAAATGAGCAGTTCTTC.

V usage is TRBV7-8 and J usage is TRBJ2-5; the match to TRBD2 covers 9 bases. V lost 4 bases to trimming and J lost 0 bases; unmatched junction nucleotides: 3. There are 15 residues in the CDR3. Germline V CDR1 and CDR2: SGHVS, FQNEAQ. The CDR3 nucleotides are TGTGCCAGCAGCTCATTAGCGGGGGACCAAGAGACCCAGTACTTC. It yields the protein CASSSLAGDQETQYF.

The CDR3: CASSVEGAYNEQFF. The CDR3 DNA reads as TGTGCCAGCAGCGTAGAGGGGGCCTACAATGAGCAGTTCTTC. The rearrangement joins TRBV7-6 to TRBJ2-1; a weak D match, TRBD1 (6 bases). V lost 5 bases to trimming and J lost 2 bases, with 10 bases between them. The CDR3 has 14 residues. CDR1 is SGHVS and CDR2 is FNYEAQ in the germline V gene.

CDR3 coding DNA: TGTGCCGCGGCGAGGGGTTGGGAAGAAAAACTGTTTTTT. This translates into CAAARGWEEKLFF. V gene TRBV19 combines with J gene TRBJ1-4; a weak D match, TRBD1 (5 bases). Trimming cost V 11 bases and J 8 bases, with 18 bases left between them. In germline, CDR1 is LNHDA, CDR2 SQIVND (reference sequence). The CDR3 contains 13 residues.

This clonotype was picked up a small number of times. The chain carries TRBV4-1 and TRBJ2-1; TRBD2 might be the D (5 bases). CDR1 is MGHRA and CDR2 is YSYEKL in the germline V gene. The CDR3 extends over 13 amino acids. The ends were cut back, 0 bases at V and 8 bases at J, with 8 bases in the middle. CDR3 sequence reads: CASSQEEAHEQFF. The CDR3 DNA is TGCGCCAGCAGCCAAGAGGAGGCCCATGAGCAGTTCTTC.

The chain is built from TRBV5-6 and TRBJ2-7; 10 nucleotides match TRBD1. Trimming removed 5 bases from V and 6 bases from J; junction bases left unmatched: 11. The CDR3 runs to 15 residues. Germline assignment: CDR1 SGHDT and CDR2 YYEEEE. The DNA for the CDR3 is TGTGCCAGCAGTTCCGGGACAGGGGCTTGGGGCGAGCAGTACTTC. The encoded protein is CASSSGTGAWGEQYF.

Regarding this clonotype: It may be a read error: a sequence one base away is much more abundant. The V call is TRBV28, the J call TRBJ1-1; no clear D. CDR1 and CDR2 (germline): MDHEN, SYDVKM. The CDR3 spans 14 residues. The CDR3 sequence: CASSLVWEDSEVFF. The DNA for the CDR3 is TGTGCCAGCAGTTTAGTTTGGGAGGACTCTGAAGTTTTCTTT.

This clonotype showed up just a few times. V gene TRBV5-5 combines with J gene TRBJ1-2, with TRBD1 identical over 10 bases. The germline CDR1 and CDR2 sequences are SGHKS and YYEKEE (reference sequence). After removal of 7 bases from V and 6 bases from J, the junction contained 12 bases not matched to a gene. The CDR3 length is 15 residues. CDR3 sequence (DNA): TGTGCCAGCGGAAAGCCCGGGACAGGGGCGCATGGCTACACCTTC. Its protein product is CASGKPGTGAHGYTF.

The CDR3 DNA reads TGTGCCAGCAGCGTAGCCGGGAGCACTGAAGCTTTCTTT. It translates to CASSVAGSTEAFF. This sequence joins TRBV9 and TRBJ1-1; D gene uncertain. Germline CDR1 SGDLS, CDR2 YYNGEE. This CDR3 is 13 amino acids long. The V end was cut by 0 bases, the J end by 4 bases, with 7 bases between.

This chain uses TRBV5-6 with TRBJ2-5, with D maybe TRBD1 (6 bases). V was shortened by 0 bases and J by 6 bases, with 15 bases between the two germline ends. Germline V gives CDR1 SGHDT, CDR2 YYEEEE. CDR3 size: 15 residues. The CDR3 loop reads CASSLEGRGYKTQYF. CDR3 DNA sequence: TGTGCCAGCAGCTTGGAGGGCAGGGGATACAAGACCCAGTACTTC.

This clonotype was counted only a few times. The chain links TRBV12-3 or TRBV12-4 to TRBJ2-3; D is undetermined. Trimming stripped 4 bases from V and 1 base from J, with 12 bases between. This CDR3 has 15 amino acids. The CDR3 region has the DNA TGTGCCAGCAGTTACTTTGATCCTCGCACAGATACGCAGTATTTT. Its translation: CASSYFDPRTDTQYF.

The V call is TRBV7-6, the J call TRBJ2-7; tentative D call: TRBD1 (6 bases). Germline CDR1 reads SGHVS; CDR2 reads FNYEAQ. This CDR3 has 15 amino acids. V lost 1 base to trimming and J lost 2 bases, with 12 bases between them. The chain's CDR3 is CASSLERQDTYEQYF. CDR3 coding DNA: TGTGCCAGCAGCTTAGAAAGACAGGACACCTACGAGCAGTACTTC.

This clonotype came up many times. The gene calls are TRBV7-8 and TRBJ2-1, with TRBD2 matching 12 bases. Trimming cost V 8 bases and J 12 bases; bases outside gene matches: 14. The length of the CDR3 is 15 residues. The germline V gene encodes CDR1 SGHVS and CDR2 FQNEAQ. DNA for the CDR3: TGTGCCAGCCACATAACCCTAGCGGGGGGGGAGGGGCAGTTCTTC. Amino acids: CASHITLAGGEGQFF.

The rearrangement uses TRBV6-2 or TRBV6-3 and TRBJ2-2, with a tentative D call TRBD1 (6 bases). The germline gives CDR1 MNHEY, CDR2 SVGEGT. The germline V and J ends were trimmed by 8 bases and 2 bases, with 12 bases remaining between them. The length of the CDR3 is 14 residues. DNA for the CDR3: TGTGCCAGCCTAACAGGGTCCAACACCGGGGAGCTGTTTTTT. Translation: CASLTGSNTGELFF.

The DNA of the CDR3 is TGTGCCAGCACTGATGGGAGCTACACCTTC. Its protein product is CASTDGSYTF. This rearrangement joins TRBV2 to TRBJ1-2; D remains unclear. Per the germline V gene, CDR1 is SNHLY and CDR2 is FYNNEI. The V end lost 7 bases, the J end lost 9 bases, and 9 bases lay between the germline ends. The CDR3 is made up of 10 amino acids.

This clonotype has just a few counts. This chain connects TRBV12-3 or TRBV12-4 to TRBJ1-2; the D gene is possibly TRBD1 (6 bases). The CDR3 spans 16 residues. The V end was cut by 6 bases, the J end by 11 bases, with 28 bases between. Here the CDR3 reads CASRGYPPGHAYGYTF. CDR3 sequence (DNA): TGTGCCAGCAGAGGATACCCCCCGGGACACGCCTACGGGTACACCTTC.